The TCR beta chain described here comes from a study of blood T cell repertoires in COVID-19. Some clones are missing from TCRdb's copy, which holds only in-frame ones; the method was immunoSEQ multiplex PCR. The data show under 200,000 clones, more than 75% seen once. V was shortened by 1 base and J by 2 bases, with 12 bases between the two germline ends. Germline loops: CDR1 SEHNR, CDR2 FQNEAQ (reference sequence). The CDR3 consists of 15 residues. The rearrangement uses TRBV7-9 and TRBJ2-7; D is unresolved. The sequence was obtained from a man between 18 and 35 years old with active or convalescent COVID-19. The sequenced sample was peripheral blood. CDR3 sequence reads: CASSLVSRGTYEQYF. The CDR3 DNA sequence: TGTGCCAGCAGCTTAGTTTCGAGAGGAACCTACGAGCAGTACTTC.